The 32 T cell receptor beta chains in this list originate from one sample, sequenced in a study of brain T cells in children with intractable seizures. The protocol was immunoSEQ multiplex PCR, while the TCRdb copy is restricted to in-frame clones and leaves out a portion. The data contain roughly 110,000 clones, 85% to 95% of them seen just once; the ten biggest clones take up 3.8%. Specimen: peripheral blood, collected at surgery. These receptors all come from a boy under three years old with hemimegalencephaly and intractable seizures.

The rearrangement links TRBV29-1 to TRBJ1-1; 11 bases align to TRBD1. From germline, CDR1 is SQVTM and CDR2 ANQGSEA. The trim removed 4 bases at V and 10 bases at J, leaving 5 bases unmatched. The CDR3 sequence is 12 residues long. CDR3 region: CSVAGTGGRAFF. As DNA, the CDR3 is TGCAGCGTTGCCGGGACAGGGGGTCGAGCTTTCTTT.

This clone is medium-sized in the sample. Different DNA sequences within this sample yield the same CDR3. V and J are TRBV19 and TRBJ1-3; D gene uncertain. V lost 3 bases and J lost 4, with 7 bases in between. The CDR3 consists of 13 residues. Germline loops: CDR1 LNHDA, CDR2 SQIVND (reference sequence). CDR3 DNA sequence: TGTGCCAGTAGTATCGTCGCCGGAAACACCATATATTTT. Translation gives CASSIVAGNTIYF.

V is TRBV30 and J is TRBJ2-5; the D gene is possibly TRBD1 (6 bases). The CDR3 runs to 13 residues. V lost 1 base, J lost 5 bases, and 11 bases lay in between. Germline V CDR1 and CDR2: GTSNPN, SVGIG (reference sequence). CDR3 DNA sequence: TGTGCCTGGAGTGGGACAGTGTCGGAGACCCAGTACTTC. Protein sequence: CAWSGTVSETQYF.

The genes are TRBV2 and TRBJ2-2, with D unclear. Germline lookup yields CDR1 SNHLY and CDR2 FYNNEI. Trimming left V 7 bases short and J 5 bases short, with 14 bases between. The CDR3 extends over 14 amino acids. In DNA, the CDR3 is TGTGCCAGCACCGCCCAAGGGCCGACCGGGGAGCTGTTTTTT. Residues: CASTAQGPTGELFF.

The genes are TRBV27 and TRBJ1-2; 9 positions match TRBD1. The V segment lost 3 bases and the J segment 8 bases; nucleotides outside the gene matches: 7. This CDR3 spans 14 amino acids. Germline values: CDR1 MNHEY, CDR2 SMNVEV (reference sequence). The CDR3 protein is CASSLKGTGYGYTF. The CDR3 DNA is TGTGCCAGCAGTTTGAAAGGGACAGGGTACGGCTACACCTTC.

The rearrangement uses TRBV5-1 and TRBJ2-2; TRBD2 is a possible D gene (6 bases). The length of the CDR3 is 16 residues. Deletions cut 2 bases from V and 5 bases from J, with 16 bases between. The V gene's germline CDR1 is SGHRS and CDR2 YFSETQ. This CDR3 is CASSFPRDFLTGELFF. The CDR3 coding sequence is TGCGCCAGCAGCTTTCCCCGGGACTTTCTTACCGGGGAGCTGTTTTTT.

This clone was seen only a few times. This chain connects TRBV4-2 to TRBJ2-7, with TRBD1 as a possible D gene (5 bases). Germline assignment: CDR1 LGHNA and CDR2 YNFKEQ. V shed 3 bases and J shed 0 bases, with 6 bases lying between them. This CDR3 is 13 amino acids long. The CDR3, as DNA: TGTGCCAGCAGCCAGGGGCTCTCCTACGAGCAGTACTTC. Protein product: CASSQGLSYEQYF.

The rearrangement joins TRBV4-1 to TRBJ2-5, with 7 bases lining up with TRBD2. This CDR3 contains 16 residues. With V trimmed by 0 bases and J by 5 bases, 9 bases remained unmatched. CDR1 is MGHRA and CDR2 is YSYEKL in the germline V gene. CDR3 residues: CASSQDSGRSRETQYF. Written as DNA, the CDR3 is TGCGCCAGCAGCCAAGATTCCGGGAGGTCGCGGGAGACCCAGTACTTC.

V is TRBV7-9 and J is TRBJ2-3, with D possibly matching TRBD2 (6 bases). CDR3 length equals 13 residues. The germline V gene has CDR1 SEHNR and CDR2 FQNEAQ (reference sequence). Trimming took 6 bases from V and 4 from J, leaving 11 bases between them. The CDR3 is CASRPIAADTQYF. In nucleotides, the CDR3 is TGTGCCAGCAGGCCTATAGCGGCAGATACGCAGTATTTT.

V usage is TRBV27 and J usage is TRBJ2-5; no clear D gene. The length of the CDR3 is 17 residues. Per germline, CDR1 MNHEY and CDR2 SMNVEV (reference sequence). V lost 2 bases, J lost 0 bases, and 16 bases lay in between. CDR3 protein: CASSLNAISSYQETQYF. CDR3 bases: TGTGCCAGCAGTTTAAACGCGATAAGCTCGTACCAAGAGACCCAGTACTTC.

This clone has only one observation. The rearrangement links TRBV6-1 to TRBJ2-2, with D hard to call. Germline CDR1 is MNHNS and CDR2 is SASEGT. The CDR3 runs to 16 residues. V lost 1 base and J 3 bases, leaving 12 bases between the germline ends. The CDR3 DNA sequence: TGTGCCAGCAGTGAAGGTTTAGACTCCTACACCGGGGAGCTGTTTTTT. Its translation: CASSEGLDSYTGELFF.

The V call is TRBV5-1, the J call TRBJ1-1, with unresolved D. Between the trimmed V and J ends, which lost 4 bases and 1 base, there was a span of 8 bases. In germline, CDR1 is SGHRS, CDR2 YFSETQ. This CDR3 region has 13 residues. The CDR3 is CASSPDPNTEAFF. The CDR3 bases are TGCGCCAGCAGCCCTGATCCGAACACTGAAGCTTTCTTT. Supplemented by reference TRBV5-1 and TRBJ1-1, the full variable domain reads KAGVTQTPRYLIKTRGQQVTLSCSPISGHRSVSWYQQTPGQGLQFLFEYFSETQRNKGNFPGRFSGRQFSNSRSEMNVSTLELGDSALYLCASSPDPNTEAFFGQGTRLTVV.

The chain joins TRBV11-3 to TRBJ2-3, with D perhaps TRBD2 (6 bases). Germline CDR1 and CDR2: SGHNT and YENEEA. Trimming cost V 4 bases and J 6 bases, with 11 bases left between them. This CDR3 contains 13 residues. CDR3 sequence (DNA): TGTGCCAGCAGCTCCGGGAGTTCGGATACGCAGTATTTT. Its protein product is CASSSGSSDTQYF. The full variable domain, completed using reference TRBV11-3 and TRBJ2-3, is EAGVVQSPRYKIIEKKQPVAFWCNPISGHNTLYWYLQNLGQGPELLIRYENEEAVDDSQLPKDRFSAERLKGVDSTLKIQPAELGDSAVYLCASSSGSSDTQYFGPGTRLTVL.

This chain connects TRBV6-5 to TRBJ1-6; tentatively, D is TRBD1 (6 bases). V was shortened by 7 bases and J by 7 bases, with 14 bases between the two germline ends. CDR3 length equals 14 residues. Germline lookup yields CDR1 MNHEY and CDR2 SVGAGI. Here the CDR3 DNA reads TGTGCCAGCATGGGTCCAGGGGCAAATTCACCCCTCCACTTT. Its translation is CASMGPGANSPLHF.

This clone was seen just once. V usage is TRBV18 and J usage is TRBJ2-1; D perhaps matches TRBD1 (5 bases). Looked up from germline, CDR1 is KGHSH and CDR2 is LQKENI. CDR3 length: 14 amino acids. V was pared by 6 bases and J by 2 bases, with 11 bases between. CDR3 residues: CASSPGLPYNEQFF. The CDR3, as DNA: TGTGCCAGCTCCCCAGGGCTTCCCTACAATGAGCAGTTCTTC.

CDR3 bases: TGCGCCAGCAGCTTGGTAGGCAGTCGCACAGATACGCAGTATTTT. Encoded protein: CASSLVGSRTDTQYF. This chain connects TRBV5-1 to TRBJ2-3; D remains unclear. The germline gives CDR1 SGHRS, CDR2 YFSETQ. This CDR3 is 15 amino acids long. V was shortened by 0 bases and J by 1 base, with 9 bases between the two germline ends.

CDR3 sequence (DNA): TGTGCCAGTGGAAGGGACTCCTACGGCTATGGCTACACCTTC. Translated: CASGRDSYGYGYTF. This chain connects TRBV19 to TRBJ1-2; possible D gene TRBD1, 5 bases. The length of the CDR3 is 14 residues. V lost 8 bases and J lost 4, with 17 bases in between. Per the germline V gene, CDR1 is LNHDA and CDR2 is SQIVND (reference sequence).

The genes are TRBV5-6 and TRBJ2-1; TRBD2 matches 10 bases. With 0 bases clipped from V and 10 bases from J, the junction kept 10 bases outside the gene matches. This CDR3 is built from 16 residues. CDR1 is SGHDT and CDR2 is YYEEEE in the germline V gene. The CDR3 DNA reads TGTGCCAGCAGCTTGGGGCTAGCGGGAGCAATAGGGGAGCAGTTCTTC. Amino acid sequence: CASSLGLAGAIGEQFF.

V is TRBV12-3 or TRBV12-4 and J is TRBJ2-1; 12 nucleotides align to TRBD2. V lost 6 bases and J lost 6; bases outside the gene matches: 0. The CDR3 loop spans 13 amino acids. The chain's CDR3 is CASRTSGSNEQFF. The CDR3 DNA follows: TGTGCCAGCAGGACTAGCGGGAGCAATGAGCAGTTCTTC.

This clone came up once. V and J are TRBV12-3 or TRBV12-4 and TRBJ2-7; D possibly corresponds to TRBD2 (5 bases). Trimming took off 6 bases at V and 2 bases at J, with 5 bases between the two ends. There are 11 residues in the CDR3. The CDR3 sequence is CASRGAYEQYF. The CDR3 DNA follows: TGTGCCAGCAGGGGAGCCTACGAGCAGTACTTC.

The J gene is TRBJ1-2, the V gene TRBV6-5; D is unresolved. Germline CDR1 MNHEY, CDR2 SVGAGI. The CDR3 loop spans 15 amino acids. The V gene lost 0 bases and the J gene lost 5 bases, with 13 bases spanning the gap. The CDR3 is CASSYSRGAGYGYTF. CDR3 bases: TGTGCCAGCAGTTACTCGCGCGGCGCGGGGTATGGCTACACCTTC.

The chain links TRBV24-1 to TRBJ2-3; TRBD2 matches at 14 bases. Per the germline V gene, CDR1 is KGHDR and CDR2 is SFDVKD. The CDR3 has 19 residues. The trim removed 4 bases at V and 0 bases at J, leaving 8 bases unmatched. The chain's CDR3 is CATSDLGLAGEPSTDTQYF. The CDR3, as DNA: TGTGCCACCAGTGACCTGGGACTAGCGGGAGAACCTAGCACAGATACGCAGTATTTT.

The chain recombines TRBV27 with TRBJ2-1; 10 bases match TRBD2. This CDR3 is built from 19 residues. Germline CDR1 reads MNHEY; CDR2 reads SMNVEV (reference sequence). V dropped 4 bases and J dropped 0; count of bases not matched to a gene: 12. The CDR3 sequence is CASSSRLAGLTSSYNEQFF. As DNA, the CDR3 is TGTGCCAGCAGTTCCCGACTAGCGGGTCTTACCAGCTCCTACAATGAGCAGTTCTTC.

The rearrangement uses TRBV25-1 and TRBJ1-4; 7 nucleotides align to TRBD1. This CDR3 is built from 14 residues. Losses at the gene ends were 5 bases for V and 7 bases for J; bases not matched to a gene: 7. Germline CDR1 reads MGHDK; CDR2 reads SYGVNS. CDR3 protein: CASSPVRGIEKLFF. CDR3 in DNA: TGTGCCAGCAGTCCAGTCAGGGGGATTGAAAAACTGTTTTTT.

This chain uses TRBV12-5 with TRBJ1-1; possible D gene TRBD1, 6 bases. Trimming removed 5 bases at V and 1 base at J, with 14 bases between. There are 15 residues in the CDR3. Germline-derived CDR1 and CDR2 are LGHNT and FRNRAP. DNA of the CDR3: TGTGCTAGTGGTCCAGATCCGGGACAGAACACTGAAGCTTTCTTT. Its protein product is CASGPDPGQNTEAFF.

V is TRBV7-3 and J is TRBJ2-3; a weak D match, TRBD2 (5 bases). Trimming shortened V by 4 bases and J by 8 bases, and 22 bases separated the two germline ends. CDR1 and CDR2 (germline): SGHTA, FQGTGA. The CDR3 covers 16 residues. The CDR3 here is CASSWSGPSNRGTQYF. CDR3 DNA: TGTGCCAGCAGCTGGTCTGGGCCTAGCAATCGGGGTACGCAGTATTTT.

This chain uses TRBV27 with TRBJ2-2, with no clear D. V dropped 2 bases and J dropped 8 bases, with 6 bases sitting between them. Germline V lookup: CDR1 MNHEY, CDR2 SMNVEV (reference sequence). The CDR3 runs 12 residues. The CDR3 nucleotides are TGTGCCAGCAGTTTACTGGCGGGGGAGCTGTTTTTT. It encodes CASSLLAGELFF.

The chain employs TRBV5-1 and TRBJ2-7; 7 nucleotides line up with TRBD1. The CDR3 length is 15 residues. Germline values: CDR1 SGHRS, CDR2 YFSETQ. The trim removed 1 base at V and 4 bases at J, leaving 8 bases unmatched. This chain's CDR3 is CASSLRPDRSYEQYF. The CDR3 nucleotides read TGCGCCAGCAGCTTGCGCCCGGACAGGTCGTACGAGCAGTACTTC.

This chain links TRBV19 with TRBJ2-2; 8 bases align to TRBD2. This CDR3 is 15 amino acids long. Trimming at V came to 7 bases and at J to 5 bases, leaving 9 bases not matched to a gene. In germline, CDR1 is LNHDA, CDR2 SQIVND (reference sequence). CDR3 DNA: TGTGCCAGTAACCCCACGGCGGGGGGAACCGGGGAGCTGTTTTTT. Protein: CASNPTAGGTGELFF.

This clone was seen a single time. This chain joins TRBV6-2 or TRBV6-3 and TRBJ2-1, with 10 bases fitting TRBD2. The CDR3 sequence is 19 residues long. Germline lookup yields CDR1 MNHEY and CDR2 SVGEGT. J gave up 5 bases and V 5 bases, and 18 bases lay outside the gene matches. CDR3 residues: CASSGATIAGGRGDNEQFF. As DNA, the CDR3 is TGTGCCAGCAGTGGGGCGACTATAGCGGGAGGTAGAGGGGACAATGAGCAGTTCTTC.

The rearrangement links TRBV7-2 to TRBJ2-3; 8 nucleotides match TRBD2. Germline CDR1 reads SGHTA; CDR2 reads FQGNSA. V was clipped by 5 bases and J by 9 bases; unmatched bases: 10. CDR3 size: 14 residues. The DNA of the CDR3 is TGTGCCAGCAGCAGATCCGGGACTAGTGACACGCAGTATTTT. Its protein is CASSRSGTSDTQYF.

The chain has TRBV28 and TRBJ1-3; 8 nucleotides agree with TRBD1. This CDR3 spans 15 amino acids. V was clipped by 3 bases and J by 4 bases; unmatched bases: 5. Germline lookup yields CDR1 MDHEN and CDR2 SYDVKM. Here the CDR3 DNA reads TGTGCCAGCAGTTTGGGGACAGGCTACGGAAACACCATATATTTT. Protein: CASSLGTGYGNTIYF.